This T cell receptor beta chain appears in the sequencing data of a study of radiation and T cells in renal cell carcinoma. Germline V CDR1 and CDR2: KGHSH, LQKENI. J gave up 1 base and V 2 bases, and 4 bases lay outside the gene matches. The CDR3 runs 16 residues. TCRdb keeps only in-frame clones here, not all; method: immunoSEQ multiplex PCR. This sample carries 150,000 or so clones, around 90% of them seen once, and the ten largest clones take 3.5% to 5%. In its sample, this clone was seen once. Sample time point: baseline pretreatment blood. Treatment noted: 15 Gy SBRT to primary tumor, nephrectomy 4 weeks later. Clear cell pathology was present in this patient's renal cell carcinoma.

Sequencing was performed on blood, taken from a patient whose treatment included radiotherapy and nephrectomy. The chain combines TRBV18 with TRBJ2-2, with 7 bases matching TRBD2. The sequence came from a woman aged 70-85 years with renal cell carcinoma. This chain's CDR3 is CASSPIPSGNTGELFF. CDR3 nucleotides: TGTGCCAGCTCACCAATCCCTAGCGGGAACACCGGGGAGCTGTTTTTT.